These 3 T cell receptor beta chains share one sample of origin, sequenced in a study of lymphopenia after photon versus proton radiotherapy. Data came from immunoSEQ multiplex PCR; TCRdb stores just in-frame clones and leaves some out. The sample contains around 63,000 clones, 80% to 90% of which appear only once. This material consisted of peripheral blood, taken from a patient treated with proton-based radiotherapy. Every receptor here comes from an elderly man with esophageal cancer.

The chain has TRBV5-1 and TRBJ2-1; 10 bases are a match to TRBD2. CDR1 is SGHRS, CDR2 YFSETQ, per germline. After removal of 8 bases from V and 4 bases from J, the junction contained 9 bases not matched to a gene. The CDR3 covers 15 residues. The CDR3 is CASIRAGGGYNEQFF. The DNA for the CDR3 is TGCGCCAGTATCCGAGCGGGAGGGGGTTACAATGAGCAGTTCTTC.

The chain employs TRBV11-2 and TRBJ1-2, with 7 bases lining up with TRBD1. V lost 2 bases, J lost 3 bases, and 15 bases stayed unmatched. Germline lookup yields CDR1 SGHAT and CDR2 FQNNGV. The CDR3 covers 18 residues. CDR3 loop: CASSLQRAGGYLDYGYTF. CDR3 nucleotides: TGTGCCAGCAGCTTACAAAGGGCAGGGGGATATTTGGACTATGGCTACACCTTC.

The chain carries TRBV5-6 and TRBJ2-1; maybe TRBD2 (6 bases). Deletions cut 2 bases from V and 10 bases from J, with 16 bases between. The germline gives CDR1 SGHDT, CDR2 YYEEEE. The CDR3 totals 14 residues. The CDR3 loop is CASSFPGLSREQFF. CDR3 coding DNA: TGTGCCAGCAGCTTCCCGGGACTTAGTAGAGAGCAGTTCTTC.